A single sample gave rise to the 25 T cell receptor beta chains below, sequenced in a study of identical twins. TCRdb analysed the 5' RACE reads with MiXCR anew, one entry per CDR3 protein. The sample includes roughly 710,000 distinct CDR3 sequences, 6.1% of them seen just once. Sequenced material: naive T cells sorted from blood. The receptors originated from a man in his late teens or twenties in good health.

At least ten counts were recorded for this clonotype. The chain recombines TRBV27 with TRBJ2-7, with 13 bases matching TRBD2. CDR3 length: 16 residues. CDR1 MNHEY and CDR2 SMNVEV come from the germline V gene (reference sequence). The trim removed 3 bases at V and 5 bases at J, leaving 7 bases unmatched. CDR3 amino acids: CASSFPGLAGNNEQYV. CDR3 sequence (DNA): TGTGCCAGCAGTTTCCCGGGACTAGCGGGAAACAACGAGCAGTACGTC.

The gene calls are TRBV20-1 and TRBJ1-2, with 7 bases that match TRBD1. This CDR3 is 13 amino acids long. Germline trimming cut 6 bases from V and 6 bases from J; bases unmatched to any gene: 10. Germline V CDR1 and CDR2: DFQATT, SNEGSKA (reference sequence). The CDR3 DNA sequence: TGCAGTGCGAGCCGCCGGGACAGCGATGGCTACACCTTC. It is translated as CSASRRDSDGYTF.

This clonotype was observed many times. The rearrangement joins TRBV5-1 to TRBJ2-1, with D possibly matching TRBD2 (6 bases). The CDR3 is made up of 14 amino acids. Germline V gene sequence: CDR1 SGHRS, CDR2 YFSETQ. Trimming shortened V by 0 bases and J by 5 bases, and 9 bases separated the two germline ends. CDR3 nucleotide sequence: TGCGCCAGCAGCTTGGGCGGGGTCCACAATGAGCAGTTCTTC. Residues: CASSLGGVHNEQFF.

A few counts support this clonotype. V gene TRBV7-2 combines with J gene TRBJ1-5; D is possibly TRBD1 (5 bases). In germline, CDR1 is SGHTA, CDR2 FQGNSA. CDR3 length equals 16 residues. The V end was cut by 3 bases, the J end by 2 bases, with 14 bases between. The CDR3 protein is CASSFRGEVGNQPQHF. CDR3 bases: TGTGCCAGCAGCTTCCGAGGGGAGGTTGGCAATCAGCCCCAGCATTTT.

In its sample, this clonotype was seen a few times. The chain combines TRBV7-6 with TRBJ1-1, with D unclear. V was clipped by 5 bases and J by 0 bases, with 10 bases between them. Germline V gene data show CDR1 as SGHVS and CDR2 as FNYEAQ. This CDR3 has 14 amino acids. CDR3 coding DNA: TGTGCCAGCAGCGGCGAGGCTCTGAACACTGAAGCTTTCTTT. Its protein is CASSGEALNTEAFF. Filled out from reference TRBV7-6 and TRBJ1-1, the complete variable domain reads GAGVSQSPRYKVTKRGQDVALRCDPISGHVSLYWYRQALGQGPEFLTYFNYEAQQDKSGLPNDRFSAERPEGSISTLTIQRTEQRDSAMYRCASSGEALNTEAFFGQGTRLTVV.

Only a few counts were recorded for this clonotype. The chain is built from TRBV5-1 and TRBJ2-5; 11 positions agree with TRBD2. The CDR3 has 17 residues. The germline V gene encodes CDR1 SGHRS and CDR2 YFSETQ. Trimming cost V 4 bases and J 0 bases; bases outside gene matches: 8. CDR3 in amino acids: CASSGGLAERYQETQYF. The CDR3, as DNA: TGCGCCAGCAGCGGGGGACTAGCGGAACGCTACCAAGAGACCCAGTACTTC. Full variable domain (remainder filled in from reference TRBV5-1 and TRBJ2-5): KAGVTQTPRYLIKTRGQQVTLSCSPISGHRSVSWYQQTPGQGLQFLFEYFSETQRNKGNFPGRFSGRQFSNSRSEMNVSTLELGDSALYLCASSGGLAERYQETQYFGPGTRLLVL.

This clonotype was counted many times. J is TRBJ1-1 and V is TRBV5-1; D remains unclear. There are 13 residues in the CDR3. Per germline, CDR1 SGHRS and CDR2 YFSETQ. The ends were cut back, 5 bases at V and 5 bases at J, with 13 bases in the middle. The CDR3: CASRDKRVTEAFF. As DNA, the CDR3 is TGCGCCAGCAGAGATAAAAGGGTGACTGAAGCTTTCTTT.

For this clonotype: At one end, the junction sequence differs from germline, possibly due to a read error. The chain links TRBV7-2 to TRBJ2-3; D remains ambiguous. This CDR3 has 16 residues. Germline CDR1 is SGHTA and CDR2 is FQGNSA. The CDR3 here is CANSLGQIASTDTQYF. The CDR3 nucleotides read TGTGCCAACAGCTTAGGGCAGATAGCTAGCACAGATACGCAGTATTTT.

This clonotype came up a few times. The J gene is TRBJ2-5, the V gene TRBV20-1; D may be TRBD2 (6 bases). This CDR3 is built from 13 residues. V lost 0 bases, J lost 5 bases, and 10 bases lay in between. CDR1 is DFQATT, CDR2 SNEGSKA, per germline (reference sequence). CDR3 in DNA: TGCAGTGCTAGAGATGGGCTAGCGGAGACCCAGTACTTC. It translates to CSARDGLAETQYF.

In DNA, the CDR3 is TGTGCCACCAGCAGAGATAGGGGACAGGGGGGCGAGCAGTATTTT. As protein: CATSRDRGQGGEQYF. The rearrangement joins TRBV15 to TRBJ2-3, with 11 bases matching TRBD1. Germline V gene data show CDR1 as LNHNV and CDR2 as YYDKDF (reference sequence). The junction had 7 bases not matched to a gene; V was cut back by 0 bases and J by 11 bases. The CDR3 sequence is 15 residues long.

This clonotype was seen only a few times. The chain employs TRBV24-1 and TRBJ2-1; TRBD2 is a possible D gene (7 bases). The CDR3 contains 21 residues. The germline CDR1 and CDR2 sequences are KGHDR and SFDVKD. Between the trimmed V and J ends, which lost 3 bases and 8 bases, there was a span of 34 bases. The CDR3 sequence: CATSDPSGGDLFPSSGDEQFF. CDR3 in DNA: TGTGCCACCAGTGATCCTTCGGGGGGCGATCTCTTCCCCTCAAGCGGCGATGAGCAGTTCTTC.

In its sample, this clonotype was seen many times. The CDR3 DNA follows: TGTGCCATCAGGGGCAGGGCTGAAGATACGCAGTATTTT. Protein product: CAIRGRAEDTQYF. The gene calls are TRBV10-3 and TRBJ2-3, with D perhaps TRBD1 (5 bases). Germline assignment: CDR1 ENHRY and CDR2 SYGVKD. The CDR3 consists of 13 residues. Trimming removed 6 bases from V and 5 bases from J, with 12 bases in between.

This clonotype came up many times. This chain uses TRBV12-3 or TRBV12-4 with TRBJ1-6; D possibly corresponds to TRBD1 (5 bases). The ends were cut back, 5 bases at V and 10 bases at J, with 12 bases in the middle. The length of the CDR3 is 13 residues. The CDR3 is CASSLQGRSPLHF. CDR3 sequence (DNA): TGTGCCAGCAGTCTCCAGGGTCGCTCACCCCTCCACTTT.

This clonotype occurred a few times. The chain carries TRBV19 and TRBJ2-3, with TRBD1 matching over 11 bases. Germline V gene lookup returns CDR1 LNHDA and CDR2 SQIVND (reference sequence). V was pared by 5 bases and J by 3 bases, with 4 bases of the junction left unmatched. CDR3 length equals 15 residues. CDR3 sequence reads: CASSAWDRGTDTQYF. The CDR3 coding sequence is TGTGCCAGTAGTGCCTGGGACAGGGGGACAGATACGCAGTATTTT.

This clonotype was seen at least ten times. The chain combines TRBV20-1 with TRBJ2-3; TRBD2 matches at 10 bases. Unmatched junction bases numbered 6, after V lost 2 bases and J lost 7 bases. From germline, CDR1 is DFQATT and CDR2 SNEGSKA (reference sequence). There are 14 residues in the CDR3. The CDR3 here is CSARLAGASNTQYF. The CDR3 DNA is TGCAGTGCTAGACTAGCGGGAGCGTCGAATACGCAGTATTTT.

In its sample, this clonotype was seen many times. In DNA form, the CDR3 reads TGCAGTGCTAGAGATCCGGGACTAGCGGGAACGAACACCGGGGAGCTGTTTTTT. Translating gives CSARDPGLAGTNTGELFF. This rearrangement joins TRBV20-1 to TRBJ2-2; 13 bases map to TRBD2. The trim removed 0 bases at V and 0 bases at J, leaving 4 bases unmatched. CDR1 is DFQATT and CDR2 is SNEGSKA in the germline V gene (reference sequence). The CDR3 spans 18 residues.

The genes are TRBV4-3 and TRBJ2-7, with 7 bases fitting TRBD1. This CDR3 comprises 15 residues. From germline, CDR1 is LGHNA and CDR2 YSLEER. Trimming removed 0 bases from V and 4 bases from J; junction bases left unmatched: 6. This chain's CDR3 is CASSQEGRGSYEQYF. The DNA for the CDR3 is TGCGCCAGCAGCCAAGAGGGCAGGGGGTCGTACGAGCAGTACTTC.

This clonotype was picked up many times. The chain combines TRBV12-3 or TRBV12-4 with TRBJ1-2; TRBD1 agrees at 7 bases. After removal of 2 bases from V and 8 bases from J, the junction contained 8 bases not matched to a gene. The CDR3 sequence is 14 residues long. CDR3 loop: CASSLRGRGLGYTF. The CDR3 DNA reads TGTGCCAGCAGTTTACGGGGAAGGGGGCTCGGCTACACCTTC.

The rearrangement uses TRBV4-1 and TRBJ2-4; D is possibly TRBD1 (6 bases). This CDR3 contains 12 residues. Trimming left V 3 bases short and J 15 bases short, with 15 bases between. Germline CDR1 and CDR2: MGHRA and YSYEKL. This CDR3 reads CASSQPGQNRYF. Here the CDR3 DNA reads TGCGCCAGCAGCCAGCCGGGACAAAATCGGTACTTC.

The sample holds many counts of this clonotype. V is TRBV20-1 and J is TRBJ1-6; no firm D call. The CDR3 is 12 residues long. V lost 6 bases and J 7 bases, leaving 10 bases between the germline ends. CDR1 and CDR2 (germline): DFQATT, SNEGSKA (reference sequence). CDR3 bases: TGCAGTGCAAGACTGGGGAATTCACCCCTCCACTTT. Translated, it gives CSARLGNSPLHF.

Many counts were recorded for this clonotype. The chain couples TRBV9 to TRBJ2-3; 10 bases agree with TRBD2. The CDR3 loop spans 15 amino acids. Germline values: CDR1 SGDLS, CDR2 YYNGEE. V lost 5 bases to trimming and J lost 2 bases; unmatched junction nucleotides: 5. The CDR3 DNA is TGTGCCAGCAGTGAGCGGGAGGGCTCCACAGATACGCAGTATTTT. This codes for CASSEREGSTDTQYF.

This clonotype appeared many times. The V gene is TRBV10-3, the J gene TRBJ2-3, with D perhaps given as TRBD1 or TRBD2 (5 bases each). The V and J ends lost 9 bases and 2 bases respectively, with 9 bases between them. The CDR3 consists of 12 residues. CDR1 and CDR2 (germline): ENHRY, SYGVKD. The CDR3 spells CAIRGDTDTQYF. The CDR3 DNA sequence: TGTGCCATTAGAGGGGACACAGATACGCAGTATTTT.

This CDR3 reads CASRGLALGYNEQFF. In DNA form, the CDR3 reads TGTGCCAGCAGGGGACTAGCGCTCGGCTACAATGAGCAGTTCTTC. This chain uses TRBV12-3 or TRBV12-4 with TRBJ2-1; 10 bases agree with TRBD2. This CDR3 has 15 residues. V shed 6 bases, J shed 3 bases, and the junction held 5 bases outside the gene matches.

This clonotype was recorded once. This chain joins TRBV15 and TRBJ2-7; a weak D match, TRBD1 (6 bases). Germline assignment: CDR1 LNHNV and CDR2 YYDKDF (reference sequence). V lost 5 bases to trimming and J lost 1 base, with 9 bases between them. CDR3 size: 13 residues. The CDR3 nucleotides read TGTGCCACCAGCCCCGACAGGTCCTACGAGCAGTACGTC. It yields the protein CATSPDRSYEQYV.

This clonotype was seen a few times. The chain carries TRBV10-2 and TRBJ2-1; 10 bases match TRBD1. The CDR3 extends over 14 amino acids. Germline CDR1 is WSHSY and CDR2 is SAAADI. The trim removed 7 bases at V and 10 bases at J, leaving 10 bases unmatched. The CDR3 bases are TGCGCCAGCATTCCCATAGAGACAGGGGGCGAGCAGTTCTTC. It yields the protein CASIPIETGGEQFF.